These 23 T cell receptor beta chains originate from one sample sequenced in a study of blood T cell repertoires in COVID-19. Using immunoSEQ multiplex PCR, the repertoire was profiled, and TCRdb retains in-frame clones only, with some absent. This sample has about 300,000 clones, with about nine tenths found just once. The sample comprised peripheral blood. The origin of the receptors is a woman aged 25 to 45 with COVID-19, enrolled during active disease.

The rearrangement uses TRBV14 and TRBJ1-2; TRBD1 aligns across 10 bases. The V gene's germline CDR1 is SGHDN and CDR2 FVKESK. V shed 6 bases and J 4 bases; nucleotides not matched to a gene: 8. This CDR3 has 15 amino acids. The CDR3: CASSLTGTGAYGYTF. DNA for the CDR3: TGTGCCAGCAGTTTGACCGGGACAGGGGCCTATGGCTACACCTTC.

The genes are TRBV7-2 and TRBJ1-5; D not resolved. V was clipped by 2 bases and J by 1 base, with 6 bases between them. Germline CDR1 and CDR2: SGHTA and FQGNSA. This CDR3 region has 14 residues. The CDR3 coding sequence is TGTGCCAGCAGCTTAACATTCAGCAATCAGCCCCAGCATTTT. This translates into CASSLTFSNQPQHF.

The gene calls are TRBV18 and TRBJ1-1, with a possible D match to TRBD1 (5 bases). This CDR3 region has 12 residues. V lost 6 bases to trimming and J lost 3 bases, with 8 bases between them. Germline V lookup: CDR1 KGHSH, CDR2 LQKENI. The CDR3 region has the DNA TGTGCCAGCTCTTTAGGGGACACTGAAGCTTTCTTT. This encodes CASSLGDTEAFF. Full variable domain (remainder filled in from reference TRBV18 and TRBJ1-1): NAGVMQNPRHLVRRRGQEARLRCSPMKGHSHVYWYRQLPEEGLKFMVYLQKENIIDESGMPKERFSAEFPKEGPSILRIQQVVRGDSAAYFCASSLGDTEAFFGQGTRLTVV.

CDR3 protein: CASSFGEDYLKGYTF. DNA of the CDR3: TGTGCCAGCAGTTTTGGGGAGGACTACCTAAAAGGCTACACCTTC. V gene TRBV6-5 combines with J gene TRBJ1-2; D is unclear. The CDR3 loop spans 15 amino acids. CDR1 MNHEY and CDR2 SVGAGI come from the germline V gene. V lost 4 bases and J 8 bases, leaving 20 bases between the germline ends.

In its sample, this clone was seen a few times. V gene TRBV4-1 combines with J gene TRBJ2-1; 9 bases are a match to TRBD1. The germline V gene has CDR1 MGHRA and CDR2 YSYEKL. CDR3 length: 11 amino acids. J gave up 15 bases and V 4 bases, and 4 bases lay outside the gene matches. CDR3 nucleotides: TGCGCCAGCAGCCTGGGACAGGGAGTGTTCTTC. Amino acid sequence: CASSLGQGVFF.

CDR3 region: CASSVRDREGETQYF. CDR3 bases: TGTGCCAGCAGCGTACGGGACAGGGAGGGAGAGACCCAGTACTTC. V usage is TRBV9 and J usage is TRBJ2-5, with 9 bases that match TRBD1. The CDR3 contains 15 residues. CDR1 is SGDLS, CDR2 YYNGEE, per germline. The trim removed 1 base at V and 4 bases at J, leaving 5 bases unmatched.

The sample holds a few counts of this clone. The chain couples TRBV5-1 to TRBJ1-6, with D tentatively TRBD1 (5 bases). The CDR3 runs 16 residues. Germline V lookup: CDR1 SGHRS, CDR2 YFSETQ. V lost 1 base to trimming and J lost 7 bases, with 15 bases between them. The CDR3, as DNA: TGCGCCAGCAGCTTGACGCCAGGACAAGGGAATTCACCCCTCCACTTT. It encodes CASSLTPGQGNSPLHF.

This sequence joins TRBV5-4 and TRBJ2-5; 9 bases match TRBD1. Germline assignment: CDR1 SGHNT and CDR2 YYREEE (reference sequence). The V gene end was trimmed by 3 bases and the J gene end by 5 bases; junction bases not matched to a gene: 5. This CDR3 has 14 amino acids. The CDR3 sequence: CASSSGTGPETQYF. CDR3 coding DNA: TGTGCCAGCAGCTCCGGGACAGGGCCGGAGACCCAGTACTTC.

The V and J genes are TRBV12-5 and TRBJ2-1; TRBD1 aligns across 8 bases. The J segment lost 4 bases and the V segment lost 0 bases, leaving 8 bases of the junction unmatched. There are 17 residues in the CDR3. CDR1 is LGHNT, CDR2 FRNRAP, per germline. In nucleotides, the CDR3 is TGTGCTAGTGGTTTGGTATTGGGACAGGTTAATTACAATGAGCAGTTCTTC. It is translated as CASGLVLGQVNYNEQFF. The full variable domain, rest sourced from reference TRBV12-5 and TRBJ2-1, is DARVTQTPRHKVTEMGQEVTMRCQPILGHNTVFWYRQTMMQGLELLAYFRNRAPLDDSGMPKDRFSAEMPDATLATLKIQPSEPRDSAVYFCASGLVLGQVNYNEQFFGPGTRLTVL.

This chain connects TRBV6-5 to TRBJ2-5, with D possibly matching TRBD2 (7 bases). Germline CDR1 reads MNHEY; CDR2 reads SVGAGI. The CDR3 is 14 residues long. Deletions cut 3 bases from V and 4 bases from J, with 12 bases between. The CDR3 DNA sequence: TGTGCCAGCAGTTATGAGGGGGGGCGAGAGACCCAGTACTTC. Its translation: CASSYEGGRETQYF.

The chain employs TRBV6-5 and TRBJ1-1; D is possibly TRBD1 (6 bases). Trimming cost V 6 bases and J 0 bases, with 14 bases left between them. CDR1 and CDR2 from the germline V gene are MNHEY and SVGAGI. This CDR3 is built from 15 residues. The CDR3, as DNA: TGTGCCAGCAGACTCTTCGGACAGTTGAACACTGAAGCTTTCTTT. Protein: CASRLFGQLNTEAFF.

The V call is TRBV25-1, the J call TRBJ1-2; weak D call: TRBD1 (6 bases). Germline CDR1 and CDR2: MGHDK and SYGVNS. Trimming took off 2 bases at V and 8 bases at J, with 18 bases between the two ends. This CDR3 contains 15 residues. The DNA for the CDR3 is TGTGCCAGCAGTGAAAAGGGAGGGGGGACTAAGGGCTACACCTTC. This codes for CASSEKGGGTKGYTF.

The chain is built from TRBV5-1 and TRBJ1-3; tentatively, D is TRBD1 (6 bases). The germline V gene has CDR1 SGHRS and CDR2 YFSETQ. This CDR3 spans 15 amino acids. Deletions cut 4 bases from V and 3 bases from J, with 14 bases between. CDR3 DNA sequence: TGCGCCAGCAGCGCCACCACAGGGTATGGAAACACCATATATTTT. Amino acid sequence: CASSATTGYGNTIYF.

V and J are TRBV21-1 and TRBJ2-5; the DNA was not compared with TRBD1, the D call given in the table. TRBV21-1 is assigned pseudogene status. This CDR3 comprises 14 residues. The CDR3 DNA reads TGTGCCAGCACCAAACAGGGGCAAGAAGAGACCCAGTACTTC. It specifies CASTKQGQEETQYF.

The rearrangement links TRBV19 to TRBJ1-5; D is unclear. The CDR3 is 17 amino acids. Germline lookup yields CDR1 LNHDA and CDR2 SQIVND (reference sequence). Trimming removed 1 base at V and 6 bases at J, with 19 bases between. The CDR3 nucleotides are TGTGCCAGTAGTATAGGCGGGCTTGTGGGCGCGGGTCAGCCCCAGCATTTT. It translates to CASSIGGLVGAGQPQHF.

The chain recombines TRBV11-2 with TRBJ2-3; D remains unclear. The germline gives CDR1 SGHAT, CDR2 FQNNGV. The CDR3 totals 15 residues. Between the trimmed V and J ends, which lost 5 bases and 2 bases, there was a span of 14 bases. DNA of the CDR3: TGTGCCAGCAGCCCCAGTGGGCAGTACACAGATACGCAGTATTTT. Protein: CASSPSGQYTDTQYF. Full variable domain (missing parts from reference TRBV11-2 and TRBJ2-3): EAGVAQSPRYKIIEKRQSVAFWCNPISGHATLYWYQQILGQGPKLLIQFQNNGVVDDSQLPKDRFSAERLKGVDSTLKIQPAKLEDSAVYLCASSPSGQYTDTQYFGPGTRLTVL.

The CDR3 DNA reads TGTGCCAGCAGCTCCCGGAGCCTTACTAGCGATGAGCAGTTCTTC. It specifies CASSSRSLTSDEQFF. The V gene is TRBV7-9, the J gene TRBJ2-1; TRBD2 aligns across 7 bases. V shed 4 bases and J 8 bases; nucleotides not matched to a gene: 11. Germline CDR1 and CDR2: SEHNR and FQNEAQ (reference sequence). The CDR3 spans 15 residues.

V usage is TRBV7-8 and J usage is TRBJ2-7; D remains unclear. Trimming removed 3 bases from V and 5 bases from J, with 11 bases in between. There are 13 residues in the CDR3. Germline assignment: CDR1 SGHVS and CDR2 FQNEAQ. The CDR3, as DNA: TGTGCCAGCAGCTTGATAACCCCGGACGAGCAGTACTTC. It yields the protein CASSLITPDEQYF.

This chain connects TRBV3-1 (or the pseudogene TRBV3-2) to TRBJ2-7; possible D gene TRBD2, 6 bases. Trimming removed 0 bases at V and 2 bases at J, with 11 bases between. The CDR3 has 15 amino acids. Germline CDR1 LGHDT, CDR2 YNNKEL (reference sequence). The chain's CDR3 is CASSQDGRTTYEQYF. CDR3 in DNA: TGTGCCAGCAGCCAAGATGGGAGGACAACCTACGAGCAGTACTTC.

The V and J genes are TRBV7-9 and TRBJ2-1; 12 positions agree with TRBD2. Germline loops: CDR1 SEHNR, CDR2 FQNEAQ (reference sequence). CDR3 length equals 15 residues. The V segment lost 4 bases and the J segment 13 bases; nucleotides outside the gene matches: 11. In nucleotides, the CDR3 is TGTGCCAGCAGCTACCTAGCGGGGGGGCTCTTTCCCCAGTTCTTC. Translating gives CASSYLAGGLFPQFF.

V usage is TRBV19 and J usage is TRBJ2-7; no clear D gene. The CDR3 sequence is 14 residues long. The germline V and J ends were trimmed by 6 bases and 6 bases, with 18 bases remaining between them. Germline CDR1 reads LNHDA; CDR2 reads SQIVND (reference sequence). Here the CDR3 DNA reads TGTGCCAGTAGCCGTACGAGGCCGCCGGGCGAGCAGTACTTC. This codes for CASSRTRPPGEQYF.

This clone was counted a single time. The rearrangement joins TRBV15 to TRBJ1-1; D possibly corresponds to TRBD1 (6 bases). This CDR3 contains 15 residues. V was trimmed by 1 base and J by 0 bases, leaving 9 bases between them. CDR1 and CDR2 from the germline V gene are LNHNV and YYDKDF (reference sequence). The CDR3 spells CATSRAGALNTEAFF. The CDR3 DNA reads TGTGCCACCAGCAGAGCAGGGGCCCTGAACACTGAAGCTTTCTTT.

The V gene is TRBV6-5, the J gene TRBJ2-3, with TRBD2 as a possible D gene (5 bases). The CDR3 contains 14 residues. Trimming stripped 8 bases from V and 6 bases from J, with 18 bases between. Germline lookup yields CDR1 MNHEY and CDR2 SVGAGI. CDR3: CASAGNDRLDTQYF. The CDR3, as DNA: TGTGCCAGCGCCGGGAACGATCGATTGGATACGCAGTATTTT.